This note documents a single T cell receptor (beta chain) sequence. The antigen is undetermined. This sample was included in a study of cytomegalovirus exposure and HLA in healthy donors. Broader study findings: An analysis that came later showed most CMV-associated TCR beta chains appearing HLA-restricted.

The germline CDR1 and CDR2 sequences are SGHNT and YYREEE (reference sequence). Unmatched junction bases numbered 4, after V lost 3 bases and J lost 3 bases. The CDR3 length is 15 residues. Use of 60 Vbeta and 13 Jbeta primers characterized the PCR. The method was immunoSEQ multiplex PCR; TCRdb's version includes in-frame clones alone and lacks a portion of them. The data show about 99,000 clones, around three quarters seen once. The sequencing sample was made of PBMCs. The J gene is TRBJ2-1, the V gene TRBV5-4; 9 bases fit TRBD2. The clonotype comes from a woman between 18 and 29 years old in good health and CMV-seropositive. The CDR3 region has the DNA TGTGCCAGCAGCTCGACTAGCGGAAACTACAATGAGCAGTTCTTC. Translation: CASSSTSGNYNEQFF.